This is a list of T cell receptor beta chains from one sample in a study of T cell repertoires in ileal Crohn's disease. Profiled with immunoSEQ multiplex PCR; TCRdb holds only in-frame clones, not every one. The sample carries some 7,100 clones, 74% recorded once. Material for sequencing was ileal tissue. The receptors derive from an adult with Crohn's disease. CDR3s include the opening cysteine and the closing phenylalanine or tryptophan. A D gene is named only where the DNA matches it firmly. Clone size is shown for a subset of rows, as once, few, many or a class of expanded clone.

.,TRBV4-2,TRBD2,TRBJ2-4,CASSQDLLAGAHIQYF,TGTGCCAGCAGCCAAGATTTGCTAGCGGGGGCGCACATTCAGTACTTC
.,TRBV5-1,.,TRBJ1-1,CASRLRPGNTEAFF,TGCGCCAGCAGGTTGCGCCCGGGGAACACTGAAGCTTTCTTT
.,TRBV4-2,.,TRBJ2-3,CASSQEASLGDTQYF,TGTGCCAGCAGCCAAGAGGCCTCCCTTGGAGATACGCAGTATTTT
.,TRBV18,.,TRBJ1-1,CASSQTRGGNTEAFF,TGTGCCAGCTCACAGACTCGGGGGGGAAACACTGAAGCTTTCTTT
once,TRBV29-1,.,TRBJ1-2,CSAFQGSEFENGYTF,TGCAGCGCTTTTCAGGGGTCCGAGTTTGAGAATGGCTACACCTTC
.,TRBV6-5,TRBD1,TRBJ1-1,CASSLTGFTEAFF,TGTGCCAGCAGTTTGACAGGGTTCACTGAAGCTTTCTTT
.,TRBV4-3,TRBD2,TRBJ2-3,CASSQVRLATQYF,TGCGCCAGCAGCCAAGTAAGACTAGCGACGCAGTATTTT
.,TRBV30,.,TRBJ1-6,CAWSADSVPGNSPLHF,TGTGCCTGGAGTGCCGACAGTGTTCCTGGTAATTCACCCCTCCACTTT
few,TRBV18,TRBD1,TRBJ1-1,CASSRNRDSQGTNTEAFF,TGTGCCAGCTCACGGAACCGGGACAGCCAGGGGACAAACACTGAAGCTTTCTTT
.,TRBV6-1,.,TRBJ2-2,CASSVALDTTGELFF,TGTGCCAGCAGTGTCGCCTTAGACACCACCGGGGAGCTGTTTTTT
.,TRBV29-1,.,TRBJ2-5,CSVTRGTQYF,TGCAGCGTTACCCGGGGGACCCAGTACTTC
.,TRBV7-3,TRBD2,TRBJ2-3,CASSLDQRGGRDTQYF,TGTGCCAGCAGCTTAGATCAGCGGGGGGGCCGGGATACGCAGTATTTT
.,TRBV6-1,.,TRBJ2-7,CASSESAAIYEQYF,TGTGCCAGCAGTGAATCCGCCGCGATATACGAGCAGTACTTC
.,TRBV7-8,.,TRBJ2-5,CASSLVREPSATQYF,TGTGCCAGCAGCTTAGTGCGGGAACCCTCCGCGACCCAGTACTTC
.,TRBV27,.,TRBJ2-5,CASSPARTRAAPGTQYF,TGTGCCAGCAGTCCCGCCCGGACTCGGGCAGCCCCAGGAACCCAGTACTTC
.,TRBV2,.,TRBJ1-2,CASSENTYGYTF,TGTGCCAGCAGTGAAAACACCTATGGCTACACCTTC
.,TRBV7-9,TRBD1,TRBJ1-4,CASSPNRGSEKLFF,TGTGCCAGCAGCCCAAACAGGGGCAGTGAAAAACTGTTTTTT
.,TRBV11-2,.,TRBJ1-1,CASSITVNTEAFF,TGTGCCAGCAGCATTACAGTGAACACTGAAGCTTTCTTT
.,TRBV29-1,TRBD1,TRBJ1-1,CSVEGQGATFF,TGCAGCGTTGAGGGACAGGGGGCGACTTTCTTT
.,TRBV27,TRBD1,TRBJ1-1,CASSPGQGQAFF,TGTGCCAGCAGCCCGGGACAGGGGCAAGCTTTCTTT
few,TRBV11-1,.,TRBJ2-7,CASSPGLSSYEQYF,TGTGCCAGCAGTCCTGGGCTCAGCAGCTACGAGCAGTACTTC
.,TRBV10-2,.,TRBJ2-7,CASSDGGASYEQYF,TGCGCCAGCAGTGATGGGGGCGCCTCCTACGAGCAGTACTTC